The 18 T cell receptor beta chains below were found in one sample sequenced in a study of T cells in Graves' hyperthyroidism and ophthalmopathy. Amplification targeted TCR beta CDR3 regions from RNA transcripts. HTBI primers were the set used in a first-round RT-PCR of the TCR CDR3. TCRdb analysed the multiplex PCR reads with MiXCR anew, one entry per CDR3 protein. The sample yields about 610,000 distinct CDR3 sequences, approximately 15% seen once. Specimen: blood. These receptors were collected from a woman aged 40 to 49 with Graves' ophthalmopathy.

This chain links TRBV6-1 with TRBJ2-1; D not resolved. Trimming pared 6 bases from V and 4 bases from J, leaving 16 bases between. The V gene's germline CDR1 is MNHNS and CDR2 SASEGT. The CDR3 length is 15 residues. CDR3 in amino acids: CASRTDRVRYNEQFF. CDR3 in DNA: TGTGCCAGCAGAACAGACCGGGTTAGGTACAATGAGCAGTTCTTC.

The rearrangement uses TRBV7-3 and TRBJ2-5; D may be TRBD1 (6 bases). CDR3 size: 14 residues. Germline-derived CDR1 and CDR2 are SGHTA and FQGTGA. V lost 2 bases, J lost 4 bases, and 11 bases lay in between. CDR3 DNA sequence: TGTGCCAGCAGCTTATCTGGACAGATAGAGACCCAGTACTTC. It codes for CASSLSGQIETQYF.

This clonotype turned up a few times. Possible read error: a much larger clone is one base away. This sequence joins TRBV3-1 and TRBJ1-2; 11 nucleotides agree with TRBD1. Germline CDR1 LGHDT, CDR2 YNNKEL (reference sequence). V was pared by 0 bases and J by 4 bases, with 7 bases of the junction left unmatched. The CDR3 runs 17 residues. This CDR3 reads CASSQEGLGTGGYGYTF. The CDR3 coding sequence is TGTGCCAGCAGCCAAGAAGGGCTCGGGACAGGGGGCTATGGCTACACCTTC.

The sample holds many counts of this clonotype. The chain links TRBV12-3 or TRBV12-4 to TRBJ1-1; D is uncertain. V lost 7 bases, J lost 0 bases, and 9 bases lay in between. The CDR3 loop spans 13 amino acids. The CDR3 region is CASTMWVNTEAFF. The CDR3 bases are TGTGCCAGCACTATGTGGGTGAACACTGAAGCTTTCTTT.

This clonotype came up a few times. V and J are TRBV19 and TRBJ1-3; D is possibly TRBD1 (6 bases). Germline-derived CDR1 and CDR2 are LNHDA and SQIVND (reference sequence). The V end lost 7 bases, the J end lost 0 bases, and 19 bases lay between the germline ends. The CDR3 has 17 residues. CDR3 bases: TGTGCCAGTAAAAATCGACAGGATCCGAGCTCTGGAAACACCATATATTTT. Residues: CASKNRQDPSSGNTIYF.

With respect to this clonotype: Compared with germline, one end of the junction differs, possibly owing to a read error. V is TRBV7-2 and J is TRBJ2-7; 7 bases are shared with TRBD1. This CDR3 is built from 15 residues. Germline V gene data show CDR1 as SGHTA and CDR2 as FQGNSA. CDR3 nucleotides: TGTGCCAGCAGCCCTCGTCAGGGGGTCGCCTACAAGCAGTACTTC. Residues: CASSPRQGVAYKQYF.

This clonotype was counted many times. The V call is TRBV30, the J call TRBJ1-5; D is undetermined. Germline V gene lookup returns CDR1 GTSNPN and CDR2 SVGIG (reference sequence). V lost 2 bases and J lost 0, with 5 bases in between. The CDR3 totals 13 residues. The CDR3 bases are TGTGCCTGGAGTACCGGTAGCAATCAGCCCCAGCATTTT. Translated, it gives CAWSTGSNQPQHF.

This chain uses TRBV4-1 with TRBJ1-2; unclear D gene. Germline values: CDR1 MGHRA, CDR2 YSYEKL. V was trimmed by 6 bases and J by 8 bases, leaving 16 bases between them. This CDR3 is built from 13 residues. In DNA form, the CDR3 reads TGCGCCAGCAGACCCCTGAAGGGCGGGGGCTACACCTTC. Amino acids: CASRPLKGGGYTF.

This clonotype was counted many times. The chain combines TRBV28 with TRBJ2-7; TRBD1 matches 7 bases. J was trimmed by 3 bases and V by 4 bases; bases with no gene match: 3. CDR1 and CDR2 (germline): MDHEN, SYDVKM. This CDR3 has 13 residues. CDR3 sequence (DNA): TGTGCCAGCAGTTGGGACAGAAACTACGAGCAGTACTTC. It is translated as CASSWDRNYEQYF.

This clonotype showed up just a few times. The V gene is TRBV6-1, the J gene TRBJ2-7, with a tentative D call TRBD1 (6 bases). With 2 bases removed from V and 2 bases from J, the gap between germline ends came to 10 bases. The CDR3 spans 14 residues. From germline, CDR1 is MNHNS and CDR2 SASEGT. The CDR3 is CASSERGTTYEQYF. CDR3 DNA sequence: TGTGCCAGCAGTGAACGAGGGACAACCTACGAGCAGTACTTC.

V gene TRBV10-3 combines with J gene TRBJ2-3; unclear D gene. Looked up from germline, CDR1 is ENHRY and CDR2 is SYGVKD. V was trimmed by 4 bases and J by 0 bases, leaving 5 bases between them. The CDR3 is made up of 13 amino acids. The CDR3 bases are TGTGCCATCAGTGTAACTAGCACAGATACGCAGTATTTT. Encoded protein: CAISVTSTDTQYF.

This clonotype was picked up a small number of times. The CDR3 sequence: CASSLYWGYEQYF. The CDR3 region has the DNA TGTGCCAGCAGTTTATATTGGGGGTACGAGCAGTACTTC. The rearrangement links TRBV27 to TRBJ2-7; the D call may be TRBD1 or TRBD2 (5 bases each). Germline loops: CDR1 MNHEY, CDR2 SMNVEV (reference sequence). This CDR3 comprises 13 residues. The V and J ends lost 1 base and 4 bases respectively, with 8 bases between them.

This clonotype has a count of ten or more. The V gene is TRBV7-2, the J gene TRBJ2-7; D is perhaps TRBD1 (6 bases). Germline V lookup: CDR1 SGHTA, CDR2 FQGNSA. Trimming shortened V by 2 bases and J by 1 base, and 9 bases separated the two germline ends. The CDR3 consists of 14 residues. For the CDR3, the DNA is TGTGCCAGCAGCTTAAATAGGGGGTCCTACGAGCAGTACTTC. Translated: CASSLNRGSYEQYF.

Concerning this clonotype: A read error may be the cause here, since a much bigger clone is one base away. The chain links TRBV7-9 to TRBJ1-2; D is perhaps TRBD1 (5 bases). V shed 4 bases and J shed 4 bases, with 10 bases lying between them. Germline V gene lookup returns CDR1 SEHNR and CDR2 FQNEAQ (reference sequence). The CDR3 spans 13 residues. The CDR3 DNA sequence: TGTGCCAGCAGCTCTTGGGACGGCTATGGCTACACCTTC. Residues: CASSSWDGYGYTF.

V usage is TRBV6-1 and J usage is TRBJ1-5; TRBD1 might be the D (5 bases). V lost 7 bases and J lost 0, with 13 bases in between. Germline-derived CDR1 and CDR2 are MNHNS and SASEGT. CDR3 length: 15 amino acids. The CDR3 is CASIEGRLSNQPQHF. CDR3 nucleotides: TGTGCCAGCATAGAGGGGCGCCTTAGCAATCAGCCCCAGCATTTT.

This clonotype has at least ten counts. V gene TRBV28 combines with J gene TRBJ2-7; 12 positions match TRBD2. CDR3 size: 17 residues. CDR1 is MDHEN, CDR2 SYDVKM, per germline. J lost 4 bases, V lost 1 base, and 8 bases had no gene match. CDR3 nucleotides: TGTGCCAGCAGTTTATTGACTAGCGGGAGATTTCCTTACGAGCAGTACTTC. It encodes CASSLLTSGRFPYEQYF.

This clonotype has ten or more counts. The rearrangement uses TRBV30 and TRBJ2-1; D assignment may be TRBD1 or TRBD2 (6 bases each). Trimming pared 1 base from V and 4 bases from J, leaving 11 bases between. The CDR3 runs to 14 residues. Germline V gene lookup returns CDR1 GTSNPN and CDR2 SVGIG (reference sequence). The CDR3, as DNA: TGTGCCTGGAGTGGGGGGGCGGAGTACAATGAGCAGTTCTTC. Protein product: CAWSGGAEYNEQFF.

This clonotype was counted ten times or more. V usage is TRBV11-2 and J usage is TRBJ2-7; D is ambiguous. Per the germline V gene, CDR1 is SGHAT and CDR2 is FQNNGV. The V gene lost 4 bases and the J gene lost 0 bases, with 7 bases spanning the gap. CDR3 length equals 13 residues. The DNA of the CDR3 is TGTGCCAGCAGCTCTTCCCTCTCCTACGAGCAGTACTTC. Its protein product is CASSSSLSYEQYF. The whole variable domain, remainder taken from reference TRBV11-2 and TRBJ2-7, is EAGVAQSPRYKIIEKRQSVAFWCNPISGHATLYWYQQILGQGPKLLIQFQNNGVVDDSQLPKDRFSAERLKGVDSTLKIQPAKLEDSAVYLCASSSSLSYEQYFGPGTRLTVT.